Listed here are 15 T cell receptor beta chains from one sample, sequenced in a study of neurological immune-mediated disorders. One entry per CDR3 protein, called by TCRdb with MiXCR from the 5' RACE reads. The data hold some 50,000 distinct CDR3 sequences, with around 17% observed a single time. Sequenced: PBMCs. The receptors stem from a man in his sixties in good health.

This clonotype was found many times. The chain couples TRBV2 to TRBJ1-3, with D possibly matching TRBD1 (5 bases). The germline V and J ends were trimmed by 3 bases and 0 bases, with 9 bases remaining between them. Germline-derived CDR1 and CDR2 are SNHLY and FYNNEI. The CDR3 totals 15 residues. CDR3 sequence: CASSEGTHSGNTIYF. DNA for the CDR3: TGTGCCAGCAGTGAGGGGACTCACTCTGGAAACACCATATATTTT.

The sample holds many counts of this clonotype. The gene calls are TRBV3-1 and TRBJ2-7, with no clear D. Germline CDR1 and CDR2: LGHDT and YNNKEL (reference sequence). The germline V and J ends were trimmed by 1 base and 4 bases, with 11 bases remaining between them. The CDR3 covers 14 residues. The CDR3: CASSQGRTDYEQYF. CDR3 DNA sequence: TGTGCCAGCAGCCAAGGCCGTACGGATTACGAGCAGTACTTC.

This clonotype showed up many times. The genes are TRBV5-1 and TRBJ2-1; possibly TRBD1 or TRBD2 for D (6 bases each). V was cut by 2 bases and J by 1 base, with 7 bases left in between. The CDR3 consists of 14 residues. Germline CDR1 and CDR2: SGHRS and YFSETQ. In nucleotides, the CDR3 is TGCGCCAGCAGCTTAGGGGGGTCCTACAATGAGCAGTTCTTC. It yields the protein CASSLGGSYNEQFF.

There are many counts of this clonotype. This chain connects TRBV5-6 to TRBJ2-5, with unresolved D. V was cut by 1 base and J by 2 bases, with 9 bases left in between. The CDR3 is 14 amino acids. The germline gives CDR1 SGHDT, CDR2 YYEEEE. The CDR3 reads CASSLLGAQETQYF. In DNA, the CDR3 is TGTGCCAGCAGCTTGTTGGGTGCTCAAGAGACCCAGTACTTC.

This clonotype was recorded many times. The chain recombines TRBV20-1 with TRBJ2-1; D is ambiguous. Germline V gives CDR1 DFQATT, CDR2 SNEGSKA (reference sequence). V dropped 6 bases and J dropped 7 bases, with 13 bases sitting between them. The CDR3 spans 12 residues. Here the CDR3 reads CSATGRANEQFF. CDR3 coding DNA: TGCAGTGCCACGGGTAGGGCGAATGAGCAGTTCTTC.

This clonotype was seen many times. The chain carries TRBV28 and TRBJ1-1; a possible D gene is TRBD1 (5 bases). This CDR3 contains 15 residues. The germline gives CDR1 MDHEN, CDR2 SYDVKM. Trimming left V 3 bases short and J 3 bases short, with 14 bases between. The CDR3: CASSLTTLGDTEAFF. CDR3 bases: TGTGCCAGCAGTTTGACTACGCTGGGGGACACTGAAGCTTTCTTT.

This clonotype has ten or more counts. V is TRBV7-2 and J is TRBJ2-7; D may be TRBD2 (5 bases). Germline CDR1 SGHTA, CDR2 FQGNSA. Trimming shortened V by 1 base and J by 4 bases, and 14 bases separated the two germline ends. CDR3 length equals 15 residues. The CDR3 loop is CASSLGFPSSYEQYF. The CDR3, as DNA: TGTGCCAGCAGCTTAGGATTTCCTAGCAGTTACGAGCAGTACTTC.

In its sample, this clonotype was seen many times. DNA for the CDR3: TGTGCCAGCAGGGCGACTAGCGGGAAATCTCCCAGTTCCTACGAGCAGTACTTC. This gives the protein CASRATSGKSPSSYEQYF. V gene TRBV3-1 combines with J gene TRBJ2-7; 11 bases match TRBD2. Per the germline V gene, CDR1 is LGHDT and CDR2 is YNNKEL (reference sequence). With 6 bases clipped from V and 1 base from J, the junction kept 14 bases outside the gene matches. The CDR3 spans 18 residues.

This clonotype was observed at least ten times. J is TRBJ1-2 and V is TRBV10-3; D uncertain. The germline V gene encodes CDR1 ENHRY and CDR2 SYGVKD. This CDR3 is 12 amino acids long. V lost 6 bases, J lost 4 bases, and 9 bases lay in between. The CDR3 sequence: CAIRGDGYGYTF. Here the CDR3 DNA reads TGTGCCATCAGGGGAGACGGCTATGGCTACACCTTC.

This clonotype has a count of ten or more. DNA of the CDR3: TGTGCCAGCAGTTTATCAGGGTCCTTCTCCTACGAGCAGTACTTC. Residues: CASSLSGSFSYEQYF. The rearrangement uses TRBV28 and TRBJ2-7; possibly TRBD1 for D (5 bases). Germline V gives CDR1 MDHEN, CDR2 SYDVKM. The CDR3 covers 15 residues. The V and J ends lost 1 base and 0 bases respectively, with 10 bases between them.

V is TRBV19 and J is TRBJ2-5; D remains ambiguous. Trimming took off 3 bases at V and 4 bases at J, with 6 bases between the two ends. The CDR3 extends over 12 amino acids. Germline CDR1 and CDR2: LNHDA and SQIVND (reference sequence). The CDR3 loop reads CASSIASETQYF. In nucleotides, the CDR3 is TGTGCCAGTAGTATTGCCTCAGAGACCCAGTACTTC.

The table lists this clonotype with many counts. The chain joins TRBV10-3 to TRBJ1-1; 8 bases agree with TRBD1. Germline V gives CDR1 ENHRY, CDR2 SYGVKD. The CDR3 loop spans 12 amino acids. Trimming cost V 3 bases and J 13 bases; bases outside gene matches: 7. The CDR3 loop reads CAISESGGRVFF. The CDR3 DNA follows: TGTGCCATCAGTGAATCAGGGGGCAGGGTTTTCTTT.

At least ten counts were recorded for this clonotype. This chain uses TRBV28 with TRBJ2-7; 8 bases match TRBD1. This CDR3 spans 15 amino acids. V lost 3 bases, J lost 3 bases, and 7 bases stayed unmatched. The germline V gene encodes CDR1 MDHEN and CDR2 SYDVKM. The CDR3 here is CASSFLRTGRYEQYF. DNA for the CDR3: TGTGCCAGCAGTTTCCTCCGGACAGGGCGCTACGAGCAGTACTTC.

This clonotype was found many times. This sequence joins TRBV9 and TRBJ2-7; 7 nucleotides align to TRBD2. The CDR3 totals 13 residues. With 2 bases clipped from V and 2 bases from J, the junction kept 1 base outside the gene matches. Germline CDR1 and CDR2: SGDLS and YYNGEE. CDR3 amino acids: CASSVAGAYEQYF. For the CDR3, the DNA is TGTGCCAGCAGCGTCGCGGGAGCCTACGAGCAGTACTTC.

This clonotype was detected ten times or more. This chain connects TRBV20-1 to TRBJ2-1; TRBD2 aligns across 9 bases. V gave up 5 bases and J gave up 5 bases; unmatched junction bases: 13. The CDR3 runs 16 residues. Germline values: CDR1 DFQATT, CDR2 SNEGSKA (reference sequence). The CDR3 coding sequence is TGCAGTGCTCATAGGGGGCCTAGCGGGATAAACAATGAGCAGTTCTTC. Encoded protein: CSAHRGPSGINNEQFF.